The next 26 T cell receptor beta chains were all read from a single sample in a study of vaccination effects on CD4 cells after COVID-19. No antigen has been assigned to these receptors. Expansion with viral peptide pools was applied to antigen-specific CD4+ T cells by the ViraFEST assay prior to sequencing. Cells that had been cultured for 10 days were the source of isolated CD4+ T cells. Two-dose vaccination with either BNT162b2 or mRNA-1273 was given to the participants. Repertoires were generated with immunoSEQ multiplex PCR, while TCRdb's copy carries only in-frame clones and drops some. This table holds 20,000 to 25,000 clones, more than 80% found once. Here the sequenced sample was CD4+ T cells from PBMCs cultured with SARS-CoV-2 spike peptides, taken after COVID-19 vaccination. All receptors come from a human donor who received a COVID-19 vaccine. Some clones in this sample may be carry-over from other donors' samples.

The chain uses TRBV5-1 and TRBJ1-2, with a possible D match to TRBD1 (5 bases). The CDR3 spans 14 residues. Trimming removed 4 bases from V and 4 bases from J, with 14 bases in between. Germline values: CDR1 SGHRS, CDR2 YFSETQ. In nucleotides, the CDR3 is TGCGCCAGCAGCCCAGGGCCTACCGTCTATGGCTACACCTTC. Translated, it gives CASSPGPTVYGYTF.

The chain carries TRBV2 and TRBJ1-6; 7 bases are a match to TRBD1. CDR1 and CDR2 (germline): SNHLY, FYNNEI. The CDR3 loop spans 14 amino acids. Trimming at V came to 4 bases and at J to 7 bases, leaving 4 bases not matched to a gene. CDR3 region: CASSVTGTNSPLHF. The CDR3 bases are TGTGCCAGCAGTGTGACAGGGACAAATTCACCCCTCCACTTT.

This chain joins TRBV30 and TRBJ1-1, with 8 bases lining up with TRBD1. V lost 0 bases and J lost 4; bases outside the gene matches: 4. This CDR3 has 14 residues. Germline V gene lookup returns CDR1 GTSNPN and CDR2 SVGIG (reference sequence). CDR3 in DNA: TGTGCCTGGAGTGTCCCAGACAGGGGCACTGAAGCTTTCTTT. It codes for CAWSVPDRGTEAFF.

The V call is TRBV5-1, the J call TRBJ1-1, with a possible D match to TRBD1 (5 bases). Germline V gene lookup returns CDR1 SGHRS and CDR2 YFSETQ. Trimming left V 0 bases short and J 4 bases short, with 13 bases between. The CDR3 is made up of 15 amino acids. For the CDR3, the DNA is TGCGCCAGCAGCTTGGTTGGGGGGACGGGCACTGAAGCTTTCTTT. It specifies CASSLVGGTGTEAFF.

This chain connects TRBV9 to TRBJ1-1; D is unresolved. The CDR3 covers 14 residues. The germline V and J ends were trimmed by 0 bases and 1 base, with 7 bases remaining between them. Germline V gene data show CDR1 as SGDLS and CDR2 as YYNGEE. The CDR3 loop is CASSVGSGNTEAFF. The CDR3 coding sequence is TGTGCCAGCAGCGTAGGTTCGGGGAACACTGAAGCTTTCTTT.

J is TRBJ2-7 and V is TRBV15, with D maybe TRBD1 (6 bases). The CDR3 consists of 15 residues. Trimming removed 11 bases at V and 0 bases at J, with 20 bases between. Looked up from germline, CDR1 is LNHNV and CDR2 is YYDKDF (reference sequence). CDR3 protein: CAASKDPGVSYEQYV. As DNA, the CDR3 is TGTGCCGCGAGTAAAGATCCAGGGGTCTCCTACGAGCAGTACGTC.

This sequence joins TRBV7-2 and TRBJ2-5; D perhaps matches TRBD2 (5 bases). The length of the CDR3 is 13 residues. CDR1 is SGHTA, CDR2 FQGNSA, per germline. V gave up 3 bases and J gave up 3 bases, with 8 bases separating them. CDR3 coding DNA: TGTGCCAGCAGCTTTTGGGGAGAAGAGACCCAGTACTTC. Residues: CASSFWGEETQYF.

This clone came up a few times. The chain combines TRBV6-2 or TRBV6-3 with TRBJ1-6; a weak D match, TRBD1 (6 bases). Germline values: CDR1 MNHEY, CDR2 SVGEGT. Deletions cut 4 bases from V and 0 bases from J, with 13 bases between. The CDR3 has 17 residues. The CDR3 loop reads CASSWDTQSSYNSPLHF. CDR3 coding DNA: TGTGCCAGCAGTTGGGACACTCAGAGCTCCTATAATTCACCCCTCCACTTT.

CDR3 sequence reads: CASRYGQGPAKILYEQYV. CDR3 nucleotides: TGCGCCAGCAGATACGGACAGGGGCCCGCCAAAATCCTCTACGAGCAGTACGTC. The chain employs TRBV5-1 and TRBJ2-7; 9 bases agree with TRBD1. Germline CDR1 and CDR2: SGHRS and YFSETQ. The V gene end was trimmed by 5 bases and the J gene end by 3 bases; junction bases not matched to a gene: 18. The CDR3 is 18 amino acids.

The chain combines TRBV2 with TRBJ1-1; D gene uncertain. Germline V gives CDR1 SNHLY, CDR2 FYNNEI. Deletions cut 2 bases from V and 1 base from J, with 14 bases between. This CDR3 has 16 amino acids. CDR3 region: CASSETTLIKNTEAFF. As DNA, the CDR3 is TGTGCCAGCAGTGAAACCACATTGATTAAGAACACTGAAGCTTTCTTT.

This clone appeared a single time. V is TRBV15 and J is TRBJ1-4, with a tentative D call TRBD1 (6 bases). The CDR3 loop spans 16 amino acids. CDR1 is LNHNV, CDR2 YYDKDF, per germline (reference sequence). The ends were cut back, 1 base at V and 14 bases at J, with 23 bases in the middle. For the CDR3, the DNA is TGTGCCACCAGCAGAGGAAGACAGGCCCCAAATGAAATCCTGTTTTTT. It encodes CATSRGRQAPNEILFF. The entire variable domain, with the rest obtained from reference TRBV15 and TRBJ1-4, is as follows: DAMVIQNPRYQVTQFGKPVTLSCSQTLNHNVMYWYQQKSSQAPKLLFHYYDKDFNNEADTPDNFQSRRPNTSFCFLDIRSPGLGDTAMYLCATSRGRQAPNEILFFGSGTQLSVL.

This chain connects TRBV15 to TRBJ1-1; no reliable D call. The CDR3 runs 15 residues. Germline values: CDR1 LNHNV, CDR2 YYDKDF (reference sequence). Trimming removed 4 bases from V and 1 base from J, with 13 bases in between. CDR3 residues: CATSNPKRSNTEAFF. CDR3 DNA sequence: TGTGCCACCAGCAATCCCAAGAGGTCGAACACTGAAGCTTTCTTT.

This clone has only a few counts. CDR3 residues: CATSELGREGEQFF. CDR3 in DNA: TGTGCCACCAGTGAGTTAGGCCGTGAAGGTGAGCAGTTCTTC. The chain couples TRBV24-1 to TRBJ2-1; D gene unclear. The germline CDR1 and CDR2 sequences are KGHDR and SFDVKD. This CDR3 is built from 14 residues. V was cut by 4 bases and J by 9 bases, with 15 bases left in between.

V is TRBV6-2 or TRBV6-3 and J is TRBJ2-6, with D possibly TRBD2 on 7 matching bases. Per the germline V gene, CDR1 is MNHEY and CDR2 is SVGEGT. The CDR3 is 16 residues long. V was shortened by 2 bases and J by 1 base, with 9 bases between the two germline ends. The CDR3, as DNA: TGTGCCAGCAGTTACGGGGGGGCTTCTGGGGCCAACGTCCTGACTTTC. It codes for CASSYGGASGANVLTF.

The V call is TRBV24-1, the J call TRBJ1-5, with unresolved D. The germline gives CDR1 KGHDR, CDR2 SFDVKD. The CDR3 has 13 residues. Trimming cost V 5 bases and J 4 bases, with 8 bases left between them. The CDR3 DNA reads TGTGCCACCAGTGCGTCCTTAAATCAGCCCCAGCATTTT. This codes for CATSASLNQPQHF.

This clone has only a few counts. The CDR3 spells CASSLAGVGYGYTF. The CDR3 DNA sequence: TGCGCCAGCAGCTTGGCCGGGGTAGGGTATGGCTACACCTTC. The chain employs TRBV5-1 and TRBJ1-2, with D uncertain. Germline V lookup: CDR1 SGHRS, CDR2 YFSETQ. This CDR3 has 14 amino acids. V lost 0 bases, J lost 5 bases, and 11 bases lay in between.

The chain has TRBV9 and TRBJ1-6, with unresolved D. The CDR3 runs to 14 residues. Germline CDR1 is SGDLS and CDR2 is YYNGEE. V gave up 0 bases and J gave up 5 bases, with 6 bases separating them. The DNA of the CDR3 is TGTGCCAGCAGCGTAGGAAGGGATAATTCACCCCTCCACTTT. This codes for CASSVGRDNSPLHF.

The genes are TRBV6-5 and TRBJ1-5; 10 bases align to TRBD1. Germline trimming cut 4 bases from V and 3 bases from J; bases unmatched to any gene: 6. Looked up from germline, CDR1 is MNHEY and CDR2 is SVGAGI. The CDR3 sequence is 16 residues long. CDR3 in DNA: TGTGCCAGCAGTTCCGGGACAGGGGTTTTCAATCAGCCCCAGCATTTT. As protein: CASSSGTGVFNQPQHF.

V gene TRBV7-9 combines with J gene TRBJ1-4; D is perhaps TRBD1 (6 bases). CDR1 is SEHNR and CDR2 is FQNEAQ in the germline V gene (reference sequence). The CDR3 spans 16 residues. The ends were cut back, 5 bases at V and 6 bases at J, with 19 bases in the middle. The CDR3 sequence is CASSPFGTGRDEKLFF. CDR3 nucleotides: TGTGCCAGCAGCCCCTTCGGAACAGGGAGAGATGAAAAACTGTTTTTT.

The chain employs TRBV19 and TRBJ2-2, with TRBD1 matching 9 bases. The CDR3 length is 16 residues. V lost 5 bases and J lost 4; bases outside the gene matches: 8. Germline CDR1 LNHDA, CDR2 SQIVND (reference sequence). The CDR3 region has the DNA TGTGCCAGTAGTTACTCGAAACAGGGGGCCACCGGGGAGCTGTTTTTT. This gives the protein CASSYSKQGATGELFF. Based on the CDR3 plus reference TRBV19 and TRBJ2-2, the full variable domain is DGGITQSPKYLFRKEGQNVTLSCEQNLNHDAMYWYRQDPGQGLRLIYYSQIVNDFQKGDIAEGYSVSREKKESFPLTVTSAQKNPTAFYLCASSYSKQGATGELFFGEGSRLTVL.

The rearrangement joins TRBV29-1 to TRBJ1-2, with a tentative D call TRBD1 (6 bases). Trimming took off 7 bases at V and 4 bases at J, with 16 bases between the two ends. Germline CDR1 is SQVTM and CDR2 is ANQGSEA. The CDR3 loop spans 13 amino acids. Written as DNA, the CDR3 is TGCAGCGCCTCCTGGGGGCTCGGCTATGGCTACACCTTC. Encoded protein: CSASWGLGYGYTF.

The chain links TRBV4-2 to TRBJ1-3; tentatively, D is TRBD1 (6 bases). The germline V gene has CDR1 LGHNA and CDR2 YNFKEQ. V was cut by 5 bases and J by 0 bases, with 14 bases left in between. The CDR3 runs to 16 residues. Here the CDR3 DNA reads TGTGCCAGCAGCAGAGAACAGGGATTCTCTGGAAACACCATATATTTT. Translation gives CASSREQGFSGNTIYF.

The chain joins TRBV20-1 to TRBJ1-2; TRBD1 matches 8 bases. The ends lost 3 bases at V and 8 bases at J; junction bases unmatched: 5. In germline, CDR1 is DFQATT, CDR2 SNEGSKA (reference sequence). The CDR3 has 12 residues. The CDR3 nucleotides read TGCAGTGCTAGTCAGGGGGCGGACGGCTACACCTTC. Protein product: CSASQGADGYTF.

This rearrangement joins TRBV5-1 to TRBJ2-1; TRBD1 matches 11 bases. This CDR3 is built from 13 residues. V was pared by 6 bases and J by 10 bases, with 6 bases of the junction left unmatched. CDR1 and CDR2 from the germline V gene are SGHRS and YFSETQ. The CDR3 DNA is TGCGCCAGCAAATGGACAGGGGGCCGAGAGCAGTTCTTC. It specifies CASKWTGGREQFF.

This clone was seen a handful of times. The CDR3 loop reads CASSLAILPGHQETQYF. Here the CDR3 DNA reads TGCGCCAGCAGCTTGGCCATCCTACCGGGACACCAAGAGACCCAGTACTTC. This rearrangement joins TRBV5-1 to TRBJ2-5; D possibly matches TRBD1 or TRBD2 (5 bases each). CDR3 length equals 17 residues. The germline V gene has CDR1 SGHRS and CDR2 YFSETQ. Trimming removed 0 bases at V and 0 bases at J, with 15 bases between. The full variable domain, its missing parts supplied by reference TRBV5-1 and TRBJ2-5, is KAGVTQTPRYLIKTRGQQVTLSCSPISGHRSVSWYQQTPGQGLQFLFEYFSETQRNKGNFPGRFSGRQFSNSRSEMNVSTLELGDSALYLCASSLAILPGHQETQYFGPGTRLLVL.

The V and J genes are TRBV24-1 and TRBJ2-3; D not resolved. CDR1 and CDR2 (germline): KGHDR, SFDVKD. V lost 7 bases, J lost 0 bases, and 4 bases lay in between. The CDR3 has 12 amino acids. This CDR3 is CATSRSTDTQYF. The CDR3, as DNA: TGTGCCACCAGCCGAAGCACAGATACGCAGTATTTT.